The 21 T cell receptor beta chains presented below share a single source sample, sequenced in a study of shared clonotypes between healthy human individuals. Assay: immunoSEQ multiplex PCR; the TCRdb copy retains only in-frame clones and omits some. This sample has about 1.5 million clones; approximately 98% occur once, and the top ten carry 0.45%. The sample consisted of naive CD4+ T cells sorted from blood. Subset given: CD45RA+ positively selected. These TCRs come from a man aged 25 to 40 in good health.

DNA of the CDR3: TGTGCCAGCAGCCCAGAGGGTGGGAGAGATACGCAGTATTTT. Amino acid sequence: CASSPEGGRDTQYF. The chain links TRBV7-9 to TRBJ2-3; tentatively, D is TRBD2 (5 bases). CDR1 and CDR2 (germline): SEHNR, FQNEAQ (reference sequence). CDR3 length equals 14 residues. V lost 5 bases and J lost 5, with 14 bases in between.

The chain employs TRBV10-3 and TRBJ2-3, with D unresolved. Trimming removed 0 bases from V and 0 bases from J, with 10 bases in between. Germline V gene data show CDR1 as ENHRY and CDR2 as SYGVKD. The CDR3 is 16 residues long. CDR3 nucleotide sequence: TGTGCCATCAGTGAGTCGAAGAAACCTAGCACAGATACGCAGTATTTT. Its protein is CAISESKKPSTDTQYF.

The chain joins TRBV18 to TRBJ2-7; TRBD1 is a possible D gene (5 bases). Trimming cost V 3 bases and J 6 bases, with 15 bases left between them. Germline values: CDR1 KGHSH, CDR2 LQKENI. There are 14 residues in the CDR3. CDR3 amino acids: CASSPRQGPREQYF. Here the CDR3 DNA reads TGTGCCAGCTCACCTCGGCAGGGTCCCCGCGAGCAGTACTTC.

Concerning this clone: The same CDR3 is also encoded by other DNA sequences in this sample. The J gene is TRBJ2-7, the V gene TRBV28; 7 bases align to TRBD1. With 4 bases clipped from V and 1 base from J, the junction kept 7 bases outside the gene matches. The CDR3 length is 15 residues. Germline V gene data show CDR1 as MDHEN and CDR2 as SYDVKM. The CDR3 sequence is CASSSNPGQSYEQYF. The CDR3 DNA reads TGTGCCAGCAGTTCAAACCCGGGACAGTCCTACGAGCAGTACTTC.

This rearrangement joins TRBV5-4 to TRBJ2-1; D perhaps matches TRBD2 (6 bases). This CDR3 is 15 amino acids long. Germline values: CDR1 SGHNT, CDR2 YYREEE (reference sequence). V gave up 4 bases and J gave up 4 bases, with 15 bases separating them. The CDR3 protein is CASSQGASVYNEQFF. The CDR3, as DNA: TGTGCCAGCAGCCAAGGCGCTAGCGTGTACAATGAGCAGTTCTTC.

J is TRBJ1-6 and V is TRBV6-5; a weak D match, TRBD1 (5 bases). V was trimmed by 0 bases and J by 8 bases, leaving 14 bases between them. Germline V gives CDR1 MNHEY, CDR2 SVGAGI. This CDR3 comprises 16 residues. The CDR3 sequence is CASSYSNQGADSPLHF. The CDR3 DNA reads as TGTGCCAGCAGTTACTCGAACCAGGGAGCCGATTCACCCCTCCACTTT.

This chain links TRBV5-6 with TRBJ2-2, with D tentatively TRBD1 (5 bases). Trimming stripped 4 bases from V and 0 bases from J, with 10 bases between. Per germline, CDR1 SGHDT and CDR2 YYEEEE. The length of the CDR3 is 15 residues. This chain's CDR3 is CASSPQGPNTGELFF. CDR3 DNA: TGTGCCAGCAGCCCTCAGGGTCCGAACACCGGGGAGCTGTTTTTT.

DNA for the CDR3: TGTGCCTGGAGTGTAGTGGTCGGGCAGGGGGGGAGCAATGAGCAGTTCTTC. Its protein is CAWSVVVGQGGSNEQFF. This sequence joins TRBV30 and TRBJ2-1; D tentatively fits TRBD1 or TRBD2 (7 bases each). Germline CDR1 GTSNPN, CDR2 SVGIG (reference sequence). There are 17 residues in the CDR3. V gave up 0 bases and J gave up 6 bases, with 21 bases separating them.

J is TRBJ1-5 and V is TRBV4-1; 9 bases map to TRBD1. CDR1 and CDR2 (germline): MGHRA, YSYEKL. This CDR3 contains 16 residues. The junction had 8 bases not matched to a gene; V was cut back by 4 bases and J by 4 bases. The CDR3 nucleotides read TGCGCCAGCAGCCGAACAGGGGGCGCGGGGAATCAGCCCCAGCATTTT. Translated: CASSRTGGAGNQPQHF.

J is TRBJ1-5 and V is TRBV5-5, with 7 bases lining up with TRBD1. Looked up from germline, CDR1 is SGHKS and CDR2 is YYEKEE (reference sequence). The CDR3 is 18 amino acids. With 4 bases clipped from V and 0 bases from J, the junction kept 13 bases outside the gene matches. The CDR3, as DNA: TGTGCCAGCAGCGTCGGACAGGCCACATCTTATAGCAATCAGCCCCAGCATTTT. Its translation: CASSVGQATSYSNQPQHF. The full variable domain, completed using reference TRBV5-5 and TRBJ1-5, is DAGVTQSPTHLIKTRGQQVTLRCSPISGHKSVSWYQQVLGQGPQFIFQYYEKEERGRGNFPDRFSARQFPNYSSELNVNALLLGDSALYLCASSVGQATSYSNQPQHFGDGTRLSIL.

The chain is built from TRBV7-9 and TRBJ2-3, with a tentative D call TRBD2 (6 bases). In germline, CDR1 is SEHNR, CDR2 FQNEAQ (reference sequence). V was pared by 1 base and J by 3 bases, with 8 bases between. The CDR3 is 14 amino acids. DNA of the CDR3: TGTGCCAGCAGCTTAGGCCGGGAGACAGATACGCAGTATTTT. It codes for CASSLGRETDTQYF. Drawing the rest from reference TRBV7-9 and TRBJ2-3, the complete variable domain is DTGVSQNPRHKITKRGQNVTFRCDPISEHNRLYWYRQTLGQGPEFLTYFQNEAQLEKSRLLSDRFSAERPKGSFSTLEIQRTEQGDSAMYLCASSLGRETDTQYFGPGTRLTVL.

CDR3 bases: TGTGCCAGCAGCTCCCCCGACACTGAAGCTTTCTTT. Translation: CASSSPDTEAFF. The genes are TRBV13 and TRBJ1-1, with no clear D. From germline, CDR1 is PRHDT and CDR2 FYEKMQ (reference sequence). Trimming took 4 bases from V and 3 from J, leaving 6 bases between them. The CDR3 has 12 residues.

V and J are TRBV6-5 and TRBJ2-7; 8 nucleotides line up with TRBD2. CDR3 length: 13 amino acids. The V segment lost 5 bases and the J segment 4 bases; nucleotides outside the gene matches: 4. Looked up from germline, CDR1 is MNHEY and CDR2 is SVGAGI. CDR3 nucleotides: TGTGCCAGCAGTCGGACTAGCAGATACGAGCAGTACTTC. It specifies CASSRTSRYEQYF.

The CDR3 region is CASSLGTLPYEQYF. CDR3 coding DNA: TGTGCCAGCTCACTCGGGACGCTCCCCTACGAGCAGTACTTC. The gene calls are TRBV18 and TRBJ2-7; D may correspond to TRBD1 or TRBD2 (5 bases each). Trimming took 4 bases from V and 2 from J, leaving 12 bases between them. This CDR3 is built from 14 residues. The germline gives CDR1 KGHSH, CDR2 LQKENI.

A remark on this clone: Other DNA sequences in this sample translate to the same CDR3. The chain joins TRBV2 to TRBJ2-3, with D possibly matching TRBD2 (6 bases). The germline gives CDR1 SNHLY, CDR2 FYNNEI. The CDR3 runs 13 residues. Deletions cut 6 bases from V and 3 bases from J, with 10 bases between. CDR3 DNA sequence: TGTGCCAGCAGCTCGGAGGGAACAGATACGCAGTATTTT. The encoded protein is CASSSEGTDTQYF.

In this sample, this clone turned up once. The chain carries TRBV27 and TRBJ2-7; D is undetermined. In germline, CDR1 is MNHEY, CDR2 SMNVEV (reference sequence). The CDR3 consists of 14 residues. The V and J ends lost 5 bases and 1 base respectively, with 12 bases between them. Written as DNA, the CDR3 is TGTGCCAGCAGTCCTCGGTCCTCGTCCTACGAGCAGTACTTC. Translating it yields CASSPRSSSYEQYF.

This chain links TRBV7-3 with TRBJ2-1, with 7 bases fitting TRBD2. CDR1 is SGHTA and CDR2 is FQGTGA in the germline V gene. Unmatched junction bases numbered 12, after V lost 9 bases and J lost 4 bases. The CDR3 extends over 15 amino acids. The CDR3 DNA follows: TGTGCCAGTTCCTCGGGACTAACTACTTACAATGAGCAGTTCTTC. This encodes CASSSGLTTYNEQFF. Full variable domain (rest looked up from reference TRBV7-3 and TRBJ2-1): GAGVSQTPSNKVTEKGKYVELRCDPISGHTALYWYRQSLGQGPEFLIYFQGTGAADDSGLPNDRFFAVRPEGSVSTLKIQRTERGDSAVYLCASSSGLTTYNEQFFGPGTRLTVL.

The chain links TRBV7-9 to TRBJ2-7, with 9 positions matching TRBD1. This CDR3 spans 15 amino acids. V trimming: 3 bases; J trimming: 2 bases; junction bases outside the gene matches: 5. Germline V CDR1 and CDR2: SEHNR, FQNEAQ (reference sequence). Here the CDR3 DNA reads TGTGCCAGCAGCTTGGGACAGGGTGAGACCTACGAGCAGTACTTC. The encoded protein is CASSLGQGETYEQYF. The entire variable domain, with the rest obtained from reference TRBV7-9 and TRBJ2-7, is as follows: DTGVSQNPRHKITKRGQNVTFRCDPISEHNRLYWYRQTLGQGPEFLTYFQNEAQLEKSRLLSDRFSAERPKGSFSTLEIQRTEQGDSAMYLCASSLGQGETYEQYFGPGTRLTVT.

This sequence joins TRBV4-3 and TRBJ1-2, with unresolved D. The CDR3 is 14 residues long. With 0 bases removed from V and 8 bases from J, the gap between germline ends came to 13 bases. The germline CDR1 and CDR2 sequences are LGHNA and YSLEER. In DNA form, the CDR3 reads TGCGCCAGCAGCCAAGATACCGGGAAAGGCGGCTACACCTTC. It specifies CASSQDTGKGGYTF.

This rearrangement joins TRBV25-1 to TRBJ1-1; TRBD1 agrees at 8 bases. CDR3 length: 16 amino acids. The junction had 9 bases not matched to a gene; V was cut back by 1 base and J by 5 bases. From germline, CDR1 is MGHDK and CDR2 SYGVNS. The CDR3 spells CASSESPSGGWTEAFF. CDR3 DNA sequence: TGTGCCAGCAGTGAATCACCCTCAGGGGGCTGGACTGAAGCTTTCTTT. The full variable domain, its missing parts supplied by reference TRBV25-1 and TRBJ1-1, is EADIYQTPRYLVIGTGKKITLECSQTMGHDKMYWYQQDPGMELHLIHYSYGVNSTEKGDLSSESTVSRIRTEHFPLTLESARPSHTSQYLCASSESPSGGWTEAFFGQGTRLTVV.

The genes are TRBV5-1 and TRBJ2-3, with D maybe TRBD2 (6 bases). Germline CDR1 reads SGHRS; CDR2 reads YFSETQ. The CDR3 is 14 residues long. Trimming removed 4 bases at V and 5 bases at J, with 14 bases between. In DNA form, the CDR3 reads TGCGCCAGCAGCCCCACGCCGGGAGAAGATACGCAGTATTTT. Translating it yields CASSPTPGEDTQYF.